These T cell receptor beta chains were read from a single sample in a study of blood T cell repertoires in COVID-19. Profiled with immunoSEQ multiplex PCR; TCRdb holds only in-frame clones, not every one. Of 350,000 or so clones listed, about nine tenths are singletons. The sequenced material came from PBMCs or T cells enriched from blood (not recorded which). Source of these receptors: a woman in her 30s who had been exposed to COVID-19. Each CDR3 is given with its conserved first and last residue. Fields, in order: clone size, D gene, V gene, J gene, CDR3 protein, CDR3 DNA. A D gene is named only where the DNA matches it firmly. Size is stated for part of the rows, as once, few or many counts, or as a class when the clone is expanded.

-	-	TRBV5-6	TRBJ1-6	CASSLRRQMFNSPLHF	TGTGCCAGCAGCTTGCGGCGACAGATGTTCAATTCACCCCTCCACTTT
-	TRBD1	TRBV7-8	TRBJ1-4	CASSATGNEKLFF	TGTGCCAGCAGCGCGACAGGGAATGAAAAACTGTTTTTT
-	TRBD1	TRBV19	TRBJ1-5	CASSITGTGSNQPQHF	TGTGCCAGTAGTATTACGGGGACAGGTAGCAATCAGCCCCAGCATTTT
-	TRBD1	TRBV7-9	TRBJ1-1	CASSSINRQGANTEAFF	TGTGCCAGCAGCAGCATAAATAGACAGGGGGCTAACACTGAAGCTTTCTTT
-	-	TRBV10-3	TRBJ2-5	CAISDQQETQYF	TGTGCCATCAGTGACCAACAAGAGACCCAGTACTTC
few	-	TRBV4-2	TRBJ2-7	CASSQEQGRSTLSIYEQYF	TGTGCCAGCAGCCAGGAACAGGGTCGATCTACCCTCTCTATCTACGAGCAGTACTTC
-	TRBD1	TRBV29-1	TRBJ2-7	CSVPGQGPSSYEQYF	TGCAGCGTTCCGGGACAGGGGCCGAGCTCCTACGAGCAGTACTTC
-	TRBD2	TRBV7-3	TRBJ2-3	CASSSGLAGGTDTQYF	TGTGCCAGCAGTTCCGGACTAGCGGGGGGGACAGATACGCAGTATTTT
-	-	TRBV7-2	TRBJ1-4	CASSLVWTANEKLFF	TGTGCCAGCAGCTTAGTATGGACAGCTAATGAAAAACTGTTTTTT
-	TRBD1	TRBV5-1	TRBJ2-7	CASSVSGTGTYEQYF	TGCGCCAGCAGCGTTTCCGGGACAGGAACCTACGAGCAGTACTTC
-	-	TRBV7-6	TRBJ2-7	CASSSRRVGSYEQYF	TGTGCCAGCAGCTCCCGGAGGGTTGGCTCCTACGAGCAGTACTTC
-	TRBD2	TRBV6-5	TRBJ2-5	CASSYGTSGLETQYF	TGTGCCAGCAGTTACGGGACTAGCGGACTAGAGACCCAGTACTTC
once	-	TRBV5-4	TRBJ2-1	CASRLDLEEGEQFF	TGTGCCAGCAGGTTGGACTTAGAGGAGGGTGAGCAGTTCTTC
-	-	TRBV25-1	TRBJ1-4	CASSEGGRKGKLFF	TGTGCCAGCAGTGAAGGGGGCCGGAAGGGAAAACTGTTTTTT
-	-	TRBV18	TRBJ2-3	CASSSRQDTDTQYF	TGTGCCAGCTCATCTCGACAGGACACAGATACGCAGTATTTT
-	TRBD2	TRBV5-1	TRBJ2-2	CASSSQPAGGTGELFF	TGCGCCAGCAGCTCCCAACCAGCGGGAGGAACCGGGGAGCTGTTTTTT
-	-	TRBV29-1	TRBJ2-2	CSVVLGPSTGELFF	TGCAGCGTTGTTCTGGGCCCGAGCACCGGGGAGCTGTTTTTT
-	TRBD1	TRBV6-5	TRBJ1-5	CASRLGTGANQPQHF	TGTGCCAGCAGATTAGGAACAGGGGCAAATCAGCCCCAGCATTTT
-	TRBD2	TRBV18	TRBJ2-7	CASSPYSGRISEQYF	TGTGCCAGCTCACCATATAGCGGGAGGATATCCGAGCAGTACTTC
-	TRBD2	TRBV10-3	TRBJ2-3	CAIRAGGGSTDTQYF	TGTGCCATTCGTGCTGGGGGGGGAAGCACAGATACGCAGTATTTT
-	TRBD1	TRBV11-2	TRBJ1-4	CASSPRDRGHSNEKLFF	TGTGCCAGCAGCCCCCGGGACAGGGGGCATTCTAATGAAAAACTGTTTTTT
once	-	TRBV28	TRBJ2-1	CASSFYGGRNNEQFF	TGTGCCAGCAGTTTCTACGGGGGTAGGAACAATGAGCAGTTCTTC
few	TRBD1	TRBV6-5	TRBJ1-6	CASRRPGQPNSPLHF	TGTGCCAGCAGACGACCGGGACAGCCCAATTCACCCCTCCACTTT
-	-	TRBV7-9	TRBJ1-1	CASSLFTTEAFF	TGTGCCAGCAGCTTATTTACTACTGAAGCTTTCTTT
-	TRBD2	TRBV5-4	TRBJ2-7	CASSLGGLAGYEQYF	TGTGCCAGCAGCTTGGGTGGACTAGCGGGGTACGAGCAGTACTTC
-	-	TRBV7-9	TRBJ2-7	CASSRRDSWEQYF	TGTGCCAGCAGCAGGAGGGACAGTTGGGAGCAGTACTTC
-	-	TRBV10-2	TRBJ2-1	CASGAGNEQFF	TGCGCCAGTGGGGCCGGCAATGAGCAGTTCTTC
-	TRBD2	TRBV5-5	TRBJ2-1	CASSPSGDSSYNEQFF	TGTGCCAGCAGCCCTAGCGGGGACAGCTCCTACAATGAGCAGTTCTTC